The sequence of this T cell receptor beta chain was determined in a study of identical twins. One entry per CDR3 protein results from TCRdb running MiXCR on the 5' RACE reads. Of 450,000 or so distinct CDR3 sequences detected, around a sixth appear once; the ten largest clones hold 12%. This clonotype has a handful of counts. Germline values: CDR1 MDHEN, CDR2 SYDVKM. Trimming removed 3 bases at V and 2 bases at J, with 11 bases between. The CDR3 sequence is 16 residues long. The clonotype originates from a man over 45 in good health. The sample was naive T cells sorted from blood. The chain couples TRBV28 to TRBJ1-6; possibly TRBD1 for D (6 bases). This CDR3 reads CASSFHREAYNSPLHF. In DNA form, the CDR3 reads TGTGCCAGCAGTTTCCACAGGGAGGCCTATAATTCACCCCTCCACTTT. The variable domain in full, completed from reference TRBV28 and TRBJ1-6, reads DVKVTQSSRYLVKRTGEKVFLECVQDMDHENMFWYRQDPGLGLRLIYFSYDVKMKEKGDIPEGYSVSREKKERFSLILESASTNQTSMYLCASSFHREAYNSPLHFGNGTRLTVT.